This T cell receptor beta chain was sequenced for a study of regulatory T cells in long-lasting Graves disease (dated by TCRdb to the early 2020s). Some background on the complete study: Persistent Graves' disease was defined as persistently positive TSH receptor autoantibodies together with antithyroid drug treatment for over 5 years. Persistent Graves' disease patients were compared with newly diagnosed Graves' disease patients by peripheral blood TCR sequencing and RNA sequencing. The study was conducted in China and was registered as a clinical trial. TCR sequencing covered roughly 13 persistent and roughly 20 newly diagnosed Graves' disease patients, about 35 samples in total. On average, persistent Graves' disease patients in the clinical cohort had been on antithyroid drugs for about 9.7 years. Study-wide conclusions, independent of this receptor: The study examined only peripheral blood because the primary lesion, thyroid tissue, could not be accessed. Preferential use of TRBV28, TRBJ1-2 and TRBJ2-5 was observed in persistent disease, whereas TRBV20-1 and TRBJ2-1 were favored in newly diagnosed disease. Compared with newly diagnosed patients, persistent Graves' disease patients had lower TCR Shannon entropy and fewer highly expanded clones, which suggests clonal expansion. Persistent patients shared more public clonotypes among themselves (around 3,000) than newly diagnosed patients did (about 900). As a limitation, the authors acknowledged that the small sample size may reduce accuracy. Only the TCR beta chain was sequenced and analyzed.

V sheds 4 bases and J sheds 8 bases, leaving 11 bases between their ends. The germline V gene encodes CDR1 LNHNV and CDR2 YYDKDF (reference sequence). The CDR3 sequence holds 13 residues, the cysteine and phenylalanine included. Of all the DNA, just the CDR3 is kept, 39 bases in frame from base 1. Library preparation was by multiplex PCR. The data were produced on an Illumina HiSeq 4000. TCR beta libraries were built with iRepertoire HTBI primers and Arm-PCR amplification of CDR3 regions. Gel purification was performed on PCR products prior to sequencing. As for the original processing: Across samples, 60 to 75 TRBV and 14 TRBJ segments were identified and used for gene usage analysis of CDR3 amino acid clonotypes. COPE and FqMerger were used to merge filtered high-quality paired reads into contigs. Contigs were aligned with BLAST to IMGT TRBV, TRBD and TRBJ reference genes, and CDR3 was defined per IMGT. Clonotypes above 0.1% frequency were classified as highly expanded clones. Repertoire diversity was measured by Shannon entropy, and V-J evenness by the Gini coefficient. Public clonotypes were defined as clonotypes shared by more than one individual. Starting from the raw public reads, TCRdb applied fastp trimming at Q25, assembled clones with MiXCR and retained in-frame beta chains. Identical CDR3 protein sequences are pooled into one entry, listed with their most common genes and DNA. What appears here as the V and J calls and clone size reflects TCRdb's work, not the paper's. This sample gives 300,000 to 400,000 distinct CDR3 sequences in total; around a fifth of them show up just once. The top ten constitute roughly 27% of the sample.

This clonotype was counted between two and nine times. It has no known antigen specificity. Base quality data are lacking; no much larger clone is found one base away. Interpreted using the paper, the time point label stands for: persistent/refractory GD, antithyroid drugs over 5 years with positive TRAb. For both TCR sequencing and RNA sequencing, RNA was extracted from PBMCs using TRIzol. The diagnosis of Graves' disease was made according to American Thyroid Association guidelines. Patients for the study were recruited at an endocrinology department in Xi'an, China. From each patient, 7.5 to 9.5 milliliters of peripheral blood was collected into an EDTA anticoagulant tube. Ficoll Paque Plus density gradient separation was used to isolate PBMCs, and no further T cell sorting was done. An Agilent 2100 Bioanalyzer and agarose gel were used to check RNA quality, while a NanoDrop 2000 measured RNA concentration.

The chain is made from TRBV15 and TRBJ1-4; TRBD1 is a weak D gene call, 5 bases matching. This sample comprised peripheral blood mononuclear cells (PBMCs), obtained when the disease was refractory, from a patient treated with antithyroid drugs. The receptor's source is a female donor with Graves disease. The CDR3 in this case is CATSIDRSEKLFF. The DNA sequence reads TGTGCCACCAGCATCGACAGATCCGAAAAACTGTTTTTT.